Below, 32 T cell receptor beta chains from the same sample are listed, as sequenced in a study of post-analysis software for immune sequencing data. Their antigens are not known. Study conclusions and caveats: Several TRBV segments were more frequent in patients than controls; TRBV5-6, TRBV5-1 and TRBV20-1 belonged to this group.

Libraries were made from TCR beta cDNA, and they carried unique molecular identifiers. TCRdb analysed the PCR reads with MiXCR anew, one entry per CDR3 protein. The sample has hundreds of thousands of distinct CDR3 sequences; about 40% are singletons. Sequenced material: blood. These receptors all stem from a girl between 10 and 17 years old with multiple sclerosis.

This clonotype is a singleton in its sample. V usage is TRBV11-3 and J usage is TRBJ1-2; tentative D call: TRBD1 (5 bases). Trimming left V 2 bases short and J 1 base short, with 23 bases between. CDR3 length: 19 amino acids. CDR1 is SGHNT, CDR2 YENEEA, per germline. In DNA, the CDR3 is TGTGCCAGCAGCTTAAAGCTCTCCATGGGGCAGGAAAGTAACTATGGCTACACCTTC. Translated: CASSLKLSMGQESNYGYTF.

CDR3 nucleotide sequence: TGTGCCAGCAGTGAATTAAAGGACCAGACCGAACCTTTCTTT. The encoded protein is CASSELKDQTEPFF. The V and J genes are TRBV25-1 and TRBJ1-1; D gene unclear. From germline, CDR1 is MGHDK and CDR2 SYGVNS. The CDR3 is 14 residues long. V was cut by 1 base and J by 12 bases, with 18 bases left in between.

V is TRBV6-6 and J is TRBJ2-3; 10 nucleotides line up with TRBD2. V trimming: 9 bases; J trimming: 1 base; junction bases outside the gene matches: 7. CDR1 is MNHNY and CDR2 is SVGAGI in the germline V gene (reference sequence). CDR3 length: 15 residues. CDR3 bases: TGTGCCAGTTTAACAAGCGGGGGGGGCACAGATACGCAGTATTTT. Translation: CASLTSGGGTDTQYF.

The chain employs TRBV12-3 or TRBV12-4 and TRBJ2-1; 8 nucleotides match TRBD1. This CDR3 contains 15 residues. Trimming at V came to 7 bases and at J to 5 bases, leaving 10 bases not matched to a gene. The CDR3 loop is CASNLQGESHNEQFF. The CDR3, as DNA: TGTGCCAGCAACCTACAGGGGGAATCCCACAATGAGCAGTTCTTC.

This clonotype was observed a few times. The chain combines TRBV7-9 with TRBJ2-5, with D possibly TRBD2 on 6 matching bases. The CDR3 is 14 residues long. Germline-derived CDR1 and CDR2 are SEHNR and FQNEAQ (reference sequence). Between the trimmed V and J ends, which lost 2 bases and 11 bases, there was a span of 18 bases. CDR3 loop: CASSLLGGDEEQYF. The CDR3 region has the DNA TGTGCCAGCAGCTTACTCGGCGGGGACGAGGAGCAGTACTTC.

J is TRBJ1-2 and V is TRBV2; 7 bases line up with TRBD1. The CDR3 has 14 residues. In germline, CDR1 is SNHLY, CDR2 FYNNEI. The V and J ends lost 3 bases and 8 bases, in that order; junction bases with no gene match: 9. DNA for the CDR3: TGTGCCAGCAGTGACCGGAGGCAGGGGGAAGGCTACACCTTC. Its protein is CASSDRRQGEGYTF. The full variable domain, in which reference TRBV2 and TRBJ1-2 provide the parts outside the CDR3, is EPEVTQTPSHQVTQMGQEVILRCVPISNHLYFYWYRQILGQKVEFLVSFYNNEISEKSEIFDDQFSVERPDGSNFTLKIRSTKLEDSAMYFCASSDRRQGEGYTFGSGTRLTVV.

This clonotype was seen more than once but under ten times. The chain is built from TRBV29-1 and TRBJ2-5; D call uncertain. Looked up from germline, CDR1 is SQVTM and CDR2 is ANQGSEA. This CDR3 comprises 12 residues. The V end was cut by 4 bases, the J end by 2 bases, with 8 bases between. The CDR3 sequence is CSVVSLQETQYF. The CDR3 DNA sequence: TGCAGCGTTGTGTCGCTTCAAGAGACCCAGTACTTC.

This clonotype was detected a few times. The chain combines TRBV12-3 or TRBV12-4 with TRBJ1-4; D possibly corresponds to TRBD1 (6 bases). V lost 5 bases and J 9 bases, leaving 19 bases between the germline ends. The CDR3 sequence is 15 residues long. CDR3 in DNA: TGTGCCAGCAGTCCCACAGTAGGGGGATTGAAAAAACTGTTTTTT. This gives the protein CASSPTVGGLKKLFF.

This clonotype was seen only a few times. The chain has TRBV4-1 and TRBJ2-1, with D maybe TRBD1 (6 bases). Germline loops: CDR1 MGHRA, CDR2 YSYEKL. V shed 1 base and J shed 0 bases, with 13 bases lying between them. The CDR3 sequence is 17 residues long. DNA for the CDR3: TGCGCCAGCAGCCAAGGGTCGGCCAGGGGCTCCTACAATGAGCAGTTCTTC. It is translated as CASSQGSARGSYNEQFF.

The chain has TRBV6-6 and TRBJ1-2; D is perhaps TRBD1 (5 bases). Germline V lookup: CDR1 MNHNY, CDR2 SVGAGI (reference sequence). Between the trimmed V and J ends, which lost 5 bases and 6 bases, there was a span of 19 bases. This CDR3 is 15 amino acids long. For the CDR3, the DNA is TGTGCCAGCAGTCCCTCGGGGGGGTATTACGATGGCTACACCTTC. Protein: CASSPSGGYYDGYTF.

The chain is built from TRBV27 and TRBJ2-5; D gene ambiguous. This CDR3 has 11 amino acids. V shed 6 bases and J shed 2 bases, with 4 bases lying between them. Germline V gives CDR1 MNHEY, CDR2 SMNVEV (reference sequence). This CDR3 reads CASRKQETQYF. The CDR3 DNA follows: TGTGCCAGCAGGAAACAAGAGACCCAGTACTTC.

The V gene is TRBV28, the J gene TRBJ2-5; D is perhaps TRBD2 (5 bases). Germline loops: CDR1 MDHEN, CDR2 SYDVKM. This CDR3 has 14 residues. V shed 6 bases and J shed 2 bases, with 13 bases lying between them. As DNA, the CDR3 is TGTGCCAGCAGCAATTATCCGGGACAAGAGACCCAGTACTTC. Translated, it gives CASSNYPGQETQYF.

This chain joins TRBV5-1 and TRBJ2-7; 10 positions match TRBD1. Germline trimming cut 0 bases from V and 6 bases from J; bases unmatched to any gene: 6. CDR1 and CDR2 (germline): SGHRS, YFSETQ. The CDR3 is 15 amino acids. The CDR3 loop reads CASSLAAGQGSEQYF. CDR3 nucleotide sequence: TGCGCCAGCAGCTTGGCCGCGGGACAGGGGTCCGAGCAGTACTTC. The whole variable domain, filled in from reference TRBV5-1 and TRBJ2-7, reads KAGVTQTPRYLIKTRGQQVTLSCSPISGHRSVSWYQQTPGQGLQFLFEYFSETQRNKGNFPGRFSGRQFSNSRSEMNVSTLELGDSALYLCASSLAAGQGSEQYFGPGTRLTVT.

Concerning this clonotype itself: At one of its ends the junction is not consistent with the germline gene, which may arise from a read error. The chain recombines TRBV20-1 with TRBJ2-1, with D possibly being TRBD1 (5 bases). Per the germline V gene, CDR1 is DFQATT and CDR2 is SNEGSKA (reference sequence). The CDR3 runs 15 residues. The CDR3 protein is CSALTAQISYNKQFF. The CDR3 DNA reads TGCAGTGCGCTGACAGCGCAGATATCCTACAATAAGCAGTTCTTC.

The V gene is TRBV7-9, the J gene TRBJ2-7; perhaps D is TRBD1 or TRBD2 (5 bases each). V lost 5 bases and J 6 bases, leaving 20 bases between the germline ends. The CDR3 extends over 15 amino acids. Per the germline V gene, CDR1 is SEHNR and CDR2 is FQNEAQ (reference sequence). CDR3 bases: TGTGCCAGCAGCCCCCCGGTGAAGGGGAGTGGCGAGCAGTACTTC. Protein sequence: CASSPPVKGSGEQYF. Using reference TRBV7-9 and TRBJ2-7 for the parts outside the CDR3, the full variable domain is DTGVSQNPRHKITKRGQNVTFRCDPISEHNRLYWYRQTLGQGPEFLTYFQNEAQLEKSRLLSDRFSAERPKGSFSTLEIQRTEQGDSAMYLCASSPPVKGSGEQYFGPGTRLTVT.

This clonotype was picked up many times. This rearrangement joins TRBV29-1 to TRBJ2-7; the match to TRBD2 covers 8 bases. This CDR3 is 13 amino acids long. J was trimmed by 3 bases and V by 7 bases; bases with no gene match: 8. CDR1 is SQVTM, CDR2 ANQGSEA, per germline. The CDR3 here is CSAGSGSIYEQYF. The CDR3 DNA is TGCAGCGCCGGAAGCGGGAGTATCTACGAGCAGTACTTC.

This clonotype has a handful of counts. V gene TRBV5-1 combines with J gene TRBJ2-5, with D tentatively TRBD1 (5 bases). The closer fit of TRBJ2-7 to the DNA end suggests the J call may be wrong. CDR1 is SGHRS and CDR2 is YFSETQ in the germline V gene. The length of the CDR3 is 14 residues. CDR3 nucleotides: TGCGCCAGCAGGCGCGCAGGGAATCTCTACGAGCAGTACTTC. Translation gives CASRRAGNLYEQYF.

The chain combines TRBV20-1 with TRBJ1-1; TRBD1 aligns across 9 bases. The germline V gene has CDR1 DFQATT and CDR2 SNEGSKA (reference sequence). This CDR3 contains 14 residues. Unmatched junction bases numbered 5, after V lost 2 bases and J lost 4 bases. In DNA, the CDR3 is TGCAGTGCTAGAAATGGACAGGGGCCCACTGAAGCTTTCTTT. This translates into CSARNGQGPTEAFF.

The rearrangement joins TRBV3-1 to TRBJ2-4; D not certain. Germline-derived CDR1 and CDR2 are LGHDT and YNNKEL (reference sequence). Trimming left V 1 base short and J 0 bases short, with 4 bases between. The length of the CDR3 is 14 residues. The CDR3 protein is CASSQVVAKNIQYF. The CDR3 DNA reads as TGTGCCAGCAGCCAAGTGGTAGCCAAAAACATTCAGTACTTC.

This rearrangement joins TRBV4-1 to TRBJ2-5, with D possibly being TRBD1 or TRBD2 (5 bases each). The better agreement between TRBJ2-7 and the DNA end casts doubt on the J call. CDR1 and CDR2 (germline): MGHRA, YSYEKL. The CDR3 spans 16 residues. The CDR3 region has the DNA TGCGCCAGCAGCCCTGGGGGTGAACGGGCGGACTACGAGCAGTACTTC. It yields the protein CASSPGGERADYEQYF.

This clonotype was counted at least ten times. This chain links TRBV7-9 with TRBJ1-2; the D is unclear. This CDR3 spans 11 amino acids. Trimming left V 6 bases short and J 2 bases short, with 4 bases between. CDR1 SEHNR and CDR2 FQNEAQ come from the germline V gene (reference sequence). The CDR3 DNA follows: TGTGCCAGCAGTTTAAACTATGGCTACACCTTC. It is translated as CASSLNYGYTF.

As to this clonotype: The junction departs from the called germline gene at one end, perhaps through a read error. The rearrangement joins TRBV12-3 or TRBV12-4 to TRBJ1-6; D ambiguous. The CDR3 totals 17 residues. For the CDR3, the DNA is TGTGCCAGCAGTTTCCTCCCGGGAGGGAATTTTGATTCACCCCCCCACTTT. As protein: CASSFLPGGNFDSPPHF.

This chain links TRBV7-8 with TRBJ2-1, with 7 bases lining up with TRBD1. CDR3 size: 14 residues. J gave up 6 bases and V 5 bases, and 7 bases lay outside the gene matches. Germline CDR1 and CDR2: SGHVS and FQNEAQ. The CDR3 DNA reads as TGTGCCAGCAGCCGCGGACAGGCAATCAATGAGCAGTTCTTC. Its protein product is CASSRGQAINEQFF.

This rearrangement joins TRBV6-1 to TRBJ2-5; no clear D. CDR1 is MNHNS and CDR2 is SASEGT in the germline V gene. CDR3 size: 14 residues. V lost 3 bases, J lost 1 base, and 9 bases lay in between. In DNA form, the CDR3 reads TGTGCCAGCAGTGACAGGAGTACCCAAGAGACCCAGTACTTC. Translating it yields CASSDRSTQETQYF.

This clonotype showed up just once. V is TRBV4-1 and J is TRBJ2-3, with TRBD2 matching over 14 bases. This CDR3 spans 17 amino acids. From germline, CDR1 is MGHRA and CDR2 YSYEKL. The ends lost 4 bases at V and 5 bases at J; junction bases unmatched: 8. This CDR3 reads CASSLSTSGGAGDTQYF. In nucleotides, the CDR3 is TGCGCCAGCAGCCTATCGACTAGCGGGGGGGCGGGAGATACGCAGTATTTT.

V gene TRBV7-8 combines with J gene TRBJ1-5, with D perhaps matching TRBD1 (5 bases). V shed 3 bases and J shed 6 bases, with 15 bases lying between them. The CDR3 extends over 15 amino acids. Germline V gene sequence: CDR1 SGHVS, CDR2 FQNEAQ. The CDR3, as DNA: TGTGCCAGCAGCTTTAGGGTGGGGGTAGTTCAGCCCCAGCATTTT. It yields the protein CASSFRVGVVQPQHF.

The chain employs TRBV20-1 and TRBJ1-2, with TRBD1 as a possible D gene (6 bases). CDR1 DFQATT and CDR2 SNEGSKA come from the germline V gene (reference sequence). The germline V and J ends were trimmed by 4 bases and 3 bases, with 12 bases remaining between them. This CDR3 has 13 amino acids. The CDR3 protein is CSATDRTDYGYTF. The CDR3, as DNA: TGCAGTGCTACAGACCGGACAGACTATGGCTACACCTTC.

The chain joins TRBV12-3 or TRBV12-4 to TRBJ2-5; 9 bases fit TRBD2. This CDR3 has 17 residues. J was trimmed by 6 bases and V by 7 bases; bases with no gene match: 18. The CDR3 DNA sequence: TGTGCCAGCACCCACTCCCGGGGTAGCGGGAGTGTCCAGACCCAGTACTTC. It codes for CASTHSRGSGSVQTQYF.

The chain joins TRBV12-3 or TRBV12-4 to TRBJ1-2; TRBD1 matches at 7 bases. With V trimmed by 6 bases and J by 4 bases, 5 bases remained unmatched. CDR3 length: 13 residues. CDR3 nucleotides: TGTGCCAGCAGATATGGGACAGTCTATGGCTACACCTTC. It translates to CASRYGTVYGYTF.

The genes are TRBV5-1 and TRBJ1-2; D remains unclear. Trimming took 2 bases from V and 0 from J, leaving 11 bases between them. The CDR3 spans 15 residues. The germline V gene has CDR1 SGHRS and CDR2 YFSETQ. CDR3 in amino acids: CASSFGRNTNYGYTF. CDR3 DNA sequence: TGCGCCAGCAGCTTCGGACGCAACACTAACTATGGCTACACCTTC.

There are a few counts of this clonotype. V is TRBV7-2 and J is TRBJ2-7; 11 nucleotides agree with TRBD2. With 5 bases clipped from V and 0 bases from J, the junction kept 12 bases outside the gene matches. The V gene's germline CDR1 is SGHTA and CDR2 FQGNSA. CDR3 length equals 18 residues. This chain's CDR3 is CASSQGASGGLSSYEQYF. In nucleotides, the CDR3 is TGTGCCAGCAGCCAAGGGGCTAGCGGGGGGCTTAGCTCCTACGAGCAGTACTTC.

The J gene is TRBJ2-4, the V gene TRBV7-8; D ambiguous. V lost 0 bases and J lost 3, with 9 bases in between. The CDR3 contains 15 residues. Germline V CDR1 and CDR2: SGHVS, FQNEAQ. CDR3 protein: CASSLAGFGKNIQYF. Written as DNA, the CDR3 is TGTGCCAGCAGCTTAGCGGGATTTGGCAAAAACATTCAGTACTTC.